This T cell receptor (beta chain) came from a study of T-cell reconstitution after alpha-beta-depleted transplantation in children. TCRbeta library preparation incorporated unique molecular identifiers. TCRdb passed the PCR reads through MiXCR, listing each CDR3 protein once. Of 490,000 or so distinct CDR3 sequences in the sample, around 12% were seen once. The source of this sequence is a human donor who donated a stem cell graft to a child with combined immunodeficiency. The specimen comprised PBMCs from the stem cell graft donor, sampled from the stem cell graft.

As DNA, the CDR3 is TGTGCCAGCAGCCCTCCCTCGCAGGGATCTGGGGCCAACGTCCTGACTTTC. Residues: CASSPPSQGSGANVLTF. The chain has TRBV5-4 and TRBJ2-6; TRBD1 is a possible D gene (5 bases). The CDR3 runs 17 residues. Germline V lookup: CDR1 SGHNT, CDR2 YYREEE (reference sequence). V was clipped by 4 bases and J by 1 base, with 15 bases between them.